A selection of T cell receptor beta chains follows, all from one sample in a study of metastatic and nonmetastatic thyroid tumors. TCRdb re-called clones via MiXCR from the PCR reads. The top ten hold approximately 20% of the sample, which has about 40,000 clones, approximately 10% seen once. Specimen: blood. The receptors were sampled from a female donor with papillary thyroid cancer or a benign thyroid nodule (not recorded which). Some clones in this sample may be carry-over from other donors' samples. CDR3s include the opening cysteine and the closing phenylalanine or tryptophan. D genes are given only for firm matches. Part of the rows lack a size; the others show once, few, many or a class for expanded clones.

D	length	V	size	J	DNA	CDR3
.	14	TRBV5-1	many	TRBJ2-7	TGCGCCAGCAGCCCTAGGGACAATGGCAACGAGCAGTACTTC	CASSPRDNGNEQYF
.	14	TRBV5-6	many	TRBJ2-5	TGTGCCAGCAGCTTGGCGGGGGTGGGGGAGACCCAGTACTTC	CASSLAGVGETQYF
TRBD1	12	TRBV11-2	.	TRBJ2-7	TGTGCCAGCAGCCCGGGACAGGGAGGTTTAAACTTC	CASSPGQGGLNF
.	15	TRBV4-2	many	TRBJ1-5	TGTGCCAGCAGCCCCCGAGGGGGAAACGACCAGCCCCAGCATTTT	CASSPRGGNDQPQHF
.	11	TRBV5-1	many	TRBJ2-7	TGCGCCAGCAGCTTGGGGTACGAGCAGTACTTC	CASSLGYEQYF
TRBD2	15	TRBV20-1	many	TRBJ2-7	TGCAGTGCTAGTTTCCCCAGCGGGAGCTCCTACGAGCAGTACTTC	CSASFPSGSSYEQYF
TRBD2	17	TRBV5-4	many	TRBJ2-5	TGTGCCAGCAGCCCAGGACTAGCGGGAGTGACGGCAGAGACCCAGTACTTC	CASSPGLAGVTAETQYF
TRBD2	17	TRBV24-1	.	TRBJ2-1	TGTGCCACCAGTGACCGACTAGCGGGATTCGCCTACAATGAGCAGTTCTTC	CATSDRLAGFAYNEQFF
TRBD1	12	TRBV20-1	many	TRBJ1-1	TGCAGTGCGGACAGGAGGAACACTGAAGCTTTCTTT	CSADRRNTEAFF
.	13	TRBV7-7	many	TRBJ2-1	TGTGCTAGCAGCTTAGGTTCGGGGTATGAGCAGTTCTTC	CASSLGSGYEQFF
TRBD2	15	TRBV11-2	many	TRBJ2-3	TGTGCCAGCAGCTTAAACGGGAGGGGCACAGATACGCAGTATTTT	CASSLNGRGTDTQYF